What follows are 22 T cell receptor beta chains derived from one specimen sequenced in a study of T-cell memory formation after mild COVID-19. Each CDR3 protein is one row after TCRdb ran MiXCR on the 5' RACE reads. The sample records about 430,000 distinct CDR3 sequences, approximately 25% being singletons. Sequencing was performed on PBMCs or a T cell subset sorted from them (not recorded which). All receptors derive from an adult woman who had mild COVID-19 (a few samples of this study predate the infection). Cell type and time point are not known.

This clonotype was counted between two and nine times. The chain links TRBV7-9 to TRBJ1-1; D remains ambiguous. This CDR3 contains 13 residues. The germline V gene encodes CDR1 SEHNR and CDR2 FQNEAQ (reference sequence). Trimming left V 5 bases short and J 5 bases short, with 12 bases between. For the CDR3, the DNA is TGTGCCAGCAGCCTCCTTGGAGAAACTGAAGCTTTCTTT. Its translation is CASSLLGETEAFF.

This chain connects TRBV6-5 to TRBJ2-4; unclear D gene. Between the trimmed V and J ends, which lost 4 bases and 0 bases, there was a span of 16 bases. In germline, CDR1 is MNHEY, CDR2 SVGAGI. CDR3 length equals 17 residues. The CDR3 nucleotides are TGTGCCAGCAGTTTTCCCTCACGACCCTTAGCCAAAAACATTCAGTACTTC. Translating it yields CASSFPSRPLAKNIQYF.

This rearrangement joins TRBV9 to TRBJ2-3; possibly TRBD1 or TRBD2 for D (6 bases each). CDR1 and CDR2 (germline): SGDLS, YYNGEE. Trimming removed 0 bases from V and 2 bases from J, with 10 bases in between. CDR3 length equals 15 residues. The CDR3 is CASSVEGGPTDTQYF. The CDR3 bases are TGTGCCAGCAGCGTAGAGGGGGGTCCCACAGATACGCAGTATTTT.

This CDR3 is CASSLRGGHLNTEAFF. The CDR3 bases are TGTGCCAGCAGCTTAAGGGGGGGGCACCTGAACACTGAAGCTTTCTTT. The chain couples TRBV7-2 to TRBJ1-1, with TRBD1 as a possible D gene (6 bases). The germline gives CDR1 SGHTA, CDR2 FQGNSA. CDR3 length: 16 residues. Trimming cost V 2 bases and J 0 bases, with 13 bases left between them.

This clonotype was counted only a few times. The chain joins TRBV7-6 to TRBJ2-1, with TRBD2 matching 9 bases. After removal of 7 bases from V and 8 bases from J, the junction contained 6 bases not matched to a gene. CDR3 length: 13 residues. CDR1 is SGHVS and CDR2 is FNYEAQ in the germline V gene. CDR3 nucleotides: TGTGCCAGCACGGTAGCGGGAGTCGATGAGCAGTTCTTC. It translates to CASTVAGVDEQFF.

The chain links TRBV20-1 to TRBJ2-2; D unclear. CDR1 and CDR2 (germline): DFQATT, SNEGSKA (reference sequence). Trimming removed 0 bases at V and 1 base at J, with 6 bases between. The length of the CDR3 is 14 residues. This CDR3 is CSARDSKNTGELFF. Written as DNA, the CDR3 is TGCAGTGCTAGAGACAGCAAGAACACCGGGGAGCTGTTTTTT.

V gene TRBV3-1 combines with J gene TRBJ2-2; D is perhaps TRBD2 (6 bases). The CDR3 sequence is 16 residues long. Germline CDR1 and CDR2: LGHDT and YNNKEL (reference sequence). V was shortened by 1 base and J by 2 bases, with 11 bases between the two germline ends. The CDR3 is CASSQGLGGNTGELFF. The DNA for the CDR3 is TGTGCCAGCAGCCAAGGACTAGGTGGTAACACCGGGGAGCTGTTTTTT.

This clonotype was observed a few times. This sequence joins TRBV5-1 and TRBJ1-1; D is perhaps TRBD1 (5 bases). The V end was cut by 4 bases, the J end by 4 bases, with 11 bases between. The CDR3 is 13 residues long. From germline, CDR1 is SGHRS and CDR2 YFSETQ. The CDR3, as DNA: TGCGCCAGCAGCCTGGGGGGTACCACTGAAGCTTTCTTT. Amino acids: CASSLGGTTEAFF.

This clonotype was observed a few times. CDR3: CASSWSAAQETQYF. The DNA of the CDR3 is TGCGCCAGCAGTTGGTCAGCCGCTCAAGAGACCCAGTACTTC. J is TRBJ2-5 and V is TRBV5-1; the D is unclear. Per the germline V gene, CDR1 is SGHRS and CDR2 is YFSETQ. Between the trimmed V and J ends, which lost 5 bases and 2 bases, there was a span of 13 bases. The CDR3 consists of 14 residues.

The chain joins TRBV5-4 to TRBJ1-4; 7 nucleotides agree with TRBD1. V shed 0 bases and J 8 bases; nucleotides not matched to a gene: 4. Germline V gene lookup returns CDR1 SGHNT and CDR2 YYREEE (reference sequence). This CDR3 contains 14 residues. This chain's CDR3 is CASSLDRGTEKLFF. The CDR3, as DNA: TGTGCCAGCAGCTTGGACAGGGGAACCGAAAAACTGTTTTTT. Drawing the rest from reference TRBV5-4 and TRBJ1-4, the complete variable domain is ETGVTQSPTHLIKTRGQQVTLRCSSQSGHNTVSWYQQALGQGPQFIFQYYREEENGRGNFPPRFSGLQFPNYSSELNVNALELDDSALYLCASSLDRGTEKLFFGSGTQLSVL.

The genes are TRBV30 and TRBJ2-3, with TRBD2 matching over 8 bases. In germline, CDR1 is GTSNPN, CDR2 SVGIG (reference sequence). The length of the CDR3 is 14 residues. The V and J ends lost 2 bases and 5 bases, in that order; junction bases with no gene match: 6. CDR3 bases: TGTGCCTGGAGTTCCGGGGGGGGAGGAGATACGCAGTATTTT. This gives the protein CAWSSGGGGDTQYF. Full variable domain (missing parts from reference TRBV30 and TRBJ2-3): SQTIHQWPATLVQPVGSPLSLECTVEGTSNPNLYWYRQAAGRGLQLLFYSVGIGQISSEVPQNLSASRPQDRQFILSSKKLLLSDSGFYLCAWSSGGGGDTQYFGPGTRLTVL.

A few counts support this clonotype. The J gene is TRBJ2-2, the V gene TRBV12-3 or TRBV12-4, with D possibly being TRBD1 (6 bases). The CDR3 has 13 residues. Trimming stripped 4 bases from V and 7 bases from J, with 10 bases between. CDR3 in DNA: TGTGCCAGCAGTTCCCAGGGGAACGGGGAGCTGTTTTTT. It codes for CASSSQGNGELFF.

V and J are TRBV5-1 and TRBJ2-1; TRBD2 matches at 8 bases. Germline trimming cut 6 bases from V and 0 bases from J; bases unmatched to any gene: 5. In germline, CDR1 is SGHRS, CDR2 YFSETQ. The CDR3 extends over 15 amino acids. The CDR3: CASTREGSSYNEQFF. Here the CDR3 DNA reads TGCGCCAGCACTCGGGAGGGGAGCTCCTACAATGAGCAGTTCTTC.

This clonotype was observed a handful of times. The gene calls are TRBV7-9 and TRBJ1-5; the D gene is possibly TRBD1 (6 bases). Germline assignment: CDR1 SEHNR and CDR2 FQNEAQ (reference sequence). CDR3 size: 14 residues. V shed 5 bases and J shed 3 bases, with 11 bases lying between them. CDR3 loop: CASSQGTVNQPQHF. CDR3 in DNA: TGTGCCAGCAGCCAGGGGACGGTCAATCAGCCCCAGCATTTT.

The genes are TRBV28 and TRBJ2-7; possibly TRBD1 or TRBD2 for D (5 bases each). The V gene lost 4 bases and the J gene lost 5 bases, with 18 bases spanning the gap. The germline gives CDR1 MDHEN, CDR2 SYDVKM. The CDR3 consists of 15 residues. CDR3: CASSWPGRVNNEQYF. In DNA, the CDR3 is TGTGCCAGCAGTTGGCCGGGACGGGTCAACAACGAGCAGTACTTC.

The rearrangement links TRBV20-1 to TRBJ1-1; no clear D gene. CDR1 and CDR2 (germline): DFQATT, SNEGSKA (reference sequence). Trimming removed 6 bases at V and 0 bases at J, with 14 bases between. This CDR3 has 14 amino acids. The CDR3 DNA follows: TGCAGTGCCCATACCAGCGCCATGAACACTGAAGCTTTCTTT. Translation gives CSAHTSAMNTEAFF.

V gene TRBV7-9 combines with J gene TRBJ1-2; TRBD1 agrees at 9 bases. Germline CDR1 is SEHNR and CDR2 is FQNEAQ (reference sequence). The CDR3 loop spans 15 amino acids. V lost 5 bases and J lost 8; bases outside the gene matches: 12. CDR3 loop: CASSQQPTGGRGYTF. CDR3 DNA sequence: TGTGCCAGCAGCCAGCAACCCACAGGGGGCAGGGGCTACACCTTC.

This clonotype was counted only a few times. This CDR3 reads CASSHFTAGGTDTQYF. In DNA, the CDR3 is TGTGCCAGCAGCCACTTCACAGCGGGCGGCACAGATACGCAGTATTTT. The V gene is TRBV7-9, the J gene TRBJ2-3, with D possibly TRBD2 on 6 matching bases. V gave up 5 bases and J gave up 1 base, with 16 bases separating them. CDR3 length equals 16 residues. The germline CDR1 and CDR2 sequences are SEHNR and FQNEAQ (reference sequence).

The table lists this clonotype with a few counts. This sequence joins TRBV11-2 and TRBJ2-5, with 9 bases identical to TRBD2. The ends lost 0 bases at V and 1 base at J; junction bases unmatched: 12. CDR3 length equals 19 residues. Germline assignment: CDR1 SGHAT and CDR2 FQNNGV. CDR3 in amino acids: CASSLDGVAGALLQETQYF. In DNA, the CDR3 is TGTGCCAGCAGCTTAGATGGGGTAGCGGGGGCCCTCCTCCAAGAGACCCAGTACTTC.

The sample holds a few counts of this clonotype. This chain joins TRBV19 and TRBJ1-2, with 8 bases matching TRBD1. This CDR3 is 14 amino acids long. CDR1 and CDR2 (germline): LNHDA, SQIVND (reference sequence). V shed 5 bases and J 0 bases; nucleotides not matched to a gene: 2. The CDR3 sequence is CASSRQGTNYGYTF. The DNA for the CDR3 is TGTGCCAGTAGTCGACAGGGGACTAACTATGGCTACACCTTC.

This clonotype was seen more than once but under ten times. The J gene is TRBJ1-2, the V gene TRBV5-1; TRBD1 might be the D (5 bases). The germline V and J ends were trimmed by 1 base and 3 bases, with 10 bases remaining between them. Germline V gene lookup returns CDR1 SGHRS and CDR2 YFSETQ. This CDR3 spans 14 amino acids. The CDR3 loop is CASSLHQGDYGYTF. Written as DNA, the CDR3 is TGCGCCAGCAGCTTGCACCAGGGCGACTATGGCTACACCTTC.

CDR3 region: CASRTQGERYEQYF. In nucleotides, the CDR3 is TGTGCCAGCAGGACACAGGGGGAACGCTACGAGCAGTACTTC. This chain connects TRBV6-1 to TRBJ2-7; 8 bases are a match to TRBD1. V dropped 6 bases and J dropped 3; count of bases not matched to a gene: 7. The CDR3 is 14 amino acids. The germline V gene has CDR1 MNHNS and CDR2 SASEGT.